This entry lists 20 T cell receptor beta chains sequenced from one sample in a study of CD8+ T cells in alopecia areata. The sequencing template was cDNA reverse transcribed from extracted RNA. Profiling relied on immunoSEQ multiplex PCR, and the TCRdb table lists in-frame clones only, not all of them. The data hold 110,000 or so clones, with about 60% observed a single time. The sequencing input was CD4+ T cells sorted from blood. These receptor sequences come from a human donor in good health.

J is TRBJ2-5 and V is TRBV29-1, with TRBD2 as a possible D gene (6 bases). V dropped 3 bases and J dropped 1 base, with 15 bases sitting between them. The CDR3 runs to 15 residues. In germline, CDR1 is SQVTM, CDR2 ANQGSEA. The CDR3 spells CSVEARGSFQETQYF. The CDR3 region has the DNA TGCAGCGTTGAGGCCCGGGGGTCTTTCCAAGAGACCCAGTACTTC.

The CDR3 nucleotides read TGCGCCAGCAGCCAAGATCAGCAACAGCAAGCCTACGAGCAGTACTTC. It translates to CASSQDQQQQAYEQYF. The genes are TRBV4-1 and TRBJ2-7; D is unresolved. Germline CDR1 is MGHRA and CDR2 is YSYEKL. This CDR3 has 16 amino acids. V was pared by 0 bases and J by 2 bases, with 14 bases between.

V is TRBV27 and J is TRBJ2-3, with 8 bases that match TRBD2. Trimming took 6 bases from V and 3 from J; bases not matched to a gene: 5. Germline V gene sequence: CDR1 MNHEY, CDR2 SMNVEV (reference sequence). This CDR3 contains 14 residues. CDR3 sequence (DNA): TGTGCCAGCAGGCGACTAGCGCGGACAGATACGCAGTATTTT. Its protein is CASRRLARTDTQYF.

The chain combines TRBV4-1 with TRBJ2-1; D not certain. Trimming cost V 3 bases and J 1 base, with 10 bases left between them. The CDR3 extends over 15 amino acids. Germline V gives CDR1 MGHRA, CDR2 YSYEKL. CDR3 sequence: CASSHPTQSYNEQFF. In nucleotides, the CDR3 is TGCGCCAGCAGCCATCCGACTCAATCCTACAATGAGCAGTTCTTC.

The chain uses TRBV11-2 and TRBJ2-6; D gene unclear. The V gene's germline CDR1 is SGHAT and CDR2 FQNNGV. Trimming stripped 2 bases from V and 1 base from J, with 15 bases between. This CDR3 contains 18 residues. The CDR3 is CASSLRPTGTSGANVLTF. In nucleotides, the CDR3 is TGTGCCAGCAGCTTACGGCCAACGGGTACATCTGGGGCCAACGTCCTGACTTTC. The full variable domain, completed using reference TRBV11-2 and TRBJ2-6, is EAGVAQSPRYKIIEKRQSVAFWCNPISGHATLYWYQQILGQGPKLLIQFQNNGVVDDSQLPKDRFSAERLKGVDSTLKIQPAKLEDSAVYLCASSLRPTGTSGANVLTFGAGSRLTVL.

The chain recombines TRBV29-1 with TRBJ2-1; tentative D call: TRBD2 (6 bases). CDR1 is SQVTM, CDR2 ANQGSEA, per germline. The CDR3 has 16 amino acids. Trimming took 5 bases from V and 0 from J, leaving 17 bases between them. The CDR3 DNA sequence: TGCAGCGTTAAGGGGACTCTACCCAGCTCCTACAATGAGCAGTTCTTC. It is translated as CSVKGTLPSSYNEQFF.

CDR3 loop: CASSPMRGAPNEQFF. The CDR3 nucleotides read TGTGCCAGCAGTCCCATGCGGGGGGCACCCAATGAGCAGTTCTTC. This chain connects TRBV6-5 to TRBJ2-1; TRBD2 matches at 8 bases. The CDR3 has 15 amino acids. CDR1 and CDR2 (germline): MNHEY, SVGAGI. The V segment lost 5 bases and the J segment 6 bases; nucleotides outside the gene matches: 9.

The chain links TRBV4-1 to TRBJ1-2; the D is unclear. Germline CDR1 is MGHRA and CDR2 is YSYEKL. The V gene lost 0 bases and the J gene lost 8 bases, with 13 bases spanning the gap. The CDR3 has 14 amino acids. Written as DNA, the CDR3 is TGCGCCAGCAGCCAAGACTGGAACAGCGAAGGCTACACCTTC. Translated, it gives CASSQDWNSEGYTF.

The chain employs TRBV6-1 and TRBJ1-1; D ambiguous. Germline assignment: CDR1 MNHNS and CDR2 SASEGT. The CDR3 spans 13 residues. The V and J ends lost 6 bases and 5 bases respectively, with 13 bases between them. CDR3: CASRLSGNTEAFF. In nucleotides, the CDR3 is TGTGCCAGCAGGCTGTCCGGGAATACTGAAGCTTTCTTT.

This clone was observed once. The gene calls are TRBV5-1 and TRBJ2-7, with D maybe TRBD1 (6 bases). Germline CDR1 reads SGHRS; CDR2 reads YFSETQ. The CDR3 sequence is 15 residues long. With 3 bases removed from V and 2 bases from J, the gap between germline ends came to 15 bases. CDR3 sequence (DNA): TGCGCCAGCAGCTCCCGGGACACAAACACCTACGAGCAGTACTTC. It encodes CASSSRDTNTYEQYF.

This clone was seen only a few times. The chain employs TRBV30 and TRBJ1-2, with D hard to call. CDR1 and CDR2 from the germline V gene are GTSNPN and SVGIG (reference sequence). The CDR3 sequence is 12 residues long. The CDR3 spells CARTHWNYGYTF. The DNA for the CDR3 is TGTGCTAGGACTCACTGGAACTATGGCTACACCTTC.

The chain is built from TRBV2 and TRBJ2-6; 7 bases fit TRBD1. Germline loops: CDR1 SNHLY, CDR2 FYNNEI. The CDR3 has 16 residues. Trimming cost V 6 bases and J 0 bases; bases outside gene matches: 5. CDR3 DNA: TGTGCCAGCAGCCCCGGGACAGCCTCTGGGGCCAACGTCCTGACTTTC. Translated: CASSPGTASGANVLTF.

The J gene is TRBJ2-1, the V gene TRBV4-2, with TRBD2 identical over 10 bases. V was clipped by 0 bases and J by 7 bases; unmatched bases: 9. Per germline, CDR1 LGHNA and CDR2 YNFKEQ. The CDR3 covers 17 residues. CDR3 DNA sequence: TGTGCCAGCAGCCAAGATCCTAGCGGGGGCCCCCAGAATGAGCAGTTCTTC. Translating gives CASSQDPSGGPQNEQFF.

This chain uses TRBV29-1 with TRBJ2-7; TRBD2 is a possible D gene (6 bases). Germline lookup yields CDR1 SQVTM and CDR2 ANQGSEA. CDR3 size: 13 residues. Between the trimmed V and J ends, which lost 5 bases and 2 bases, there was a span of 13 bases. CDR3 bases: TGCAGCGTTACGTCGCGGGATCCCTACGAGCAGTACTTC. Translation gives CSVTSRDPYEQYF.

DNA of the CDR3: TGTGCCTGGAGTCCGACAAAGGAATATGGCTACACCTTC. As protein: CAWSPTKEYGYTF. The rearrangement joins TRBV30 to TRBJ1-2; D uncertain. Germline V gene data show CDR1 as GTSNPN and CDR2 as SVGIG (reference sequence). The CDR3 spans 13 residues. V was cut by 2 bases and J by 5 bases, with 12 bases left in between.

The chain recombines TRBV25-1 with TRBJ2-1; D might be TRBD1 or TRBD2, each matching 5 bases. The CDR3 runs 14 residues. Deletions cut 6 bases from V and 7 bases from J, with 16 bases between. CDR1 and CDR2 (germline): MGHDK, SYGVNS. In DNA form, the CDR3 reads TGTGCCAGCAGAAGAATGCAGGGCGGGAATGAGCAGTTCTTC. Its protein product is CASRRMQGGNEQFF.

The rearrangement uses TRBV5-1 and TRBJ1-6; D ambiguous. Trimming removed 0 bases from V and 9 bases from J, with 13 bases in between. Germline V gene lookup returns CDR1 SGHRS and CDR2 YFSETQ. The CDR3 runs 15 residues. The CDR3 coding sequence is TGCGCCAGCAGCTTGGTTTCCATTTCCAGTTCACCCCTCCACTTT. Translating gives CASSLVSISSSPLHF. The full variable domain, rest sourced from reference TRBV5-1 and TRBJ1-6, is KAGVTQTPRYLIKTRGQQVTLSCSPISGHRSVSWYQQTPGQGLQFLFEYFSETQRNKGNFPGRFSGRQFSNSRSEMNVSTLELGDSALYLCASSLVSISSSPLHFGNGTRLTVT.

The chain is built from TRBV7-8 and TRBJ2-1; TRBD2 matches 8 bases. V was pared by 5 bases and J by 6 bases, with 3 bases of the junction left unmatched. CDR1 is SGHVS, CDR2 FQNEAQ, per germline. CDR3 length: 13 residues. CDR3: CASSLLAGNEQFF. For the CDR3, the DNA is TGTGCCAGCAGCCTTCTAGCGGGCAATGAGCAGTTCTTC.

This chain uses TRBV4-2 with TRBJ1-1; D is unclear. Per germline, CDR1 LGHNA and CDR2 YNFKEQ. The CDR3 loop spans 14 amino acids. V was trimmed by 2 bases and J by 1 base, leaving 8 bases between them. Written as DNA, the CDR3 is TGTGCCAGCAGCCAATCGAGGTGGAACACTGAAGCTTTCTTT. This codes for CASSQSRWNTEAFF.

The chain joins TRBV7-9 to TRBJ2-2, with a possible D match to TRBD1 (6 bases). The CDR3 is made up of 17 amino acids. CDR1 is SEHNR and CDR2 is FQNEAQ in the germline V gene (reference sequence). V gave up 5 bases and J gave up 1 base, with 17 bases separating them. The CDR3 spells CASSEGVDPWNTGELFF. CDR3 bases: TGTGCCAGCAGCGAGGGGGTGGACCCTTGGAACACCGGGGAGCTGTTTTTT.